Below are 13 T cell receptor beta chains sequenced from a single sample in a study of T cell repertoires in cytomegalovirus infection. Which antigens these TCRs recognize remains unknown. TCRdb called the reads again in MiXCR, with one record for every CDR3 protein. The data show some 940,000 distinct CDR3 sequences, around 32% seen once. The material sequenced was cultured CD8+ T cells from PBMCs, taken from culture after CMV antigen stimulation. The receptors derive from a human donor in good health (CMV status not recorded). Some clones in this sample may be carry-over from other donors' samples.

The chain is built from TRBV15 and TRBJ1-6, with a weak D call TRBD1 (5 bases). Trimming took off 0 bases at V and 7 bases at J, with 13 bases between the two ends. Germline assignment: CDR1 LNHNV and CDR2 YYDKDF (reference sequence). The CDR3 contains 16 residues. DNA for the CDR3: TGTGCCACCAGCAGAGATAGGCCCAGGGTCAATTCACCCCTCCACTTT. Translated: CATSRDRPRVNSPLHF.

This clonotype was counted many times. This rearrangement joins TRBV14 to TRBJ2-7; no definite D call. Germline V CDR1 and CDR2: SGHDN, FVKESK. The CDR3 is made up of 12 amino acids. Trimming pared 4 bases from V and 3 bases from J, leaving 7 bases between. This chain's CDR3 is CASSPGNYEQYF. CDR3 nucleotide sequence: TGTGCCAGCAGCCCTGGGAACTACGAGCAGTACTTC.

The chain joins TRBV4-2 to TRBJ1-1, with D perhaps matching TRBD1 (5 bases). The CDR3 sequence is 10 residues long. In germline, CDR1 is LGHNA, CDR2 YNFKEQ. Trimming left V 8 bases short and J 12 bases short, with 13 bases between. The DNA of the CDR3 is TGTGCCAGCGGCGGGGGGAAGACTTTCTTT. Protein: CASGGGKTFF.

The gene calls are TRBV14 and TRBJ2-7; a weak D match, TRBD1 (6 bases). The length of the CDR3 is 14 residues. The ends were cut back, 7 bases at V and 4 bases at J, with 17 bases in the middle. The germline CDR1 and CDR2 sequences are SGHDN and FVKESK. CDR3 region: CASTRTGQSYEQYF. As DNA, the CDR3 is TGTGCCAGCACAAGGACGGGACAATCATACGAGCAGTACTTC. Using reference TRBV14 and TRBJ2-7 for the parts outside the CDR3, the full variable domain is EAGVTQFPSHSVIEKGQTVTLRCDPISGHDNLYWYRRVMGKEIKFLLHFVKESKQDESGMPNNRFLAERTGGTYSTLKVQPAELEDSGVYFCASTRTGQSYEQYFGPGTRLTVT.

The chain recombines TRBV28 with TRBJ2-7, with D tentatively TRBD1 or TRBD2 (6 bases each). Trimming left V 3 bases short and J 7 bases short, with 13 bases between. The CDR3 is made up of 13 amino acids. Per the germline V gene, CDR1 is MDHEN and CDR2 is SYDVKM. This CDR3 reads CASSLGGRAEQYV. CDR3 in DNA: TGTGCCAGCAGTTTGGGGGGCAGGGCTGAGCAGTACGTC.

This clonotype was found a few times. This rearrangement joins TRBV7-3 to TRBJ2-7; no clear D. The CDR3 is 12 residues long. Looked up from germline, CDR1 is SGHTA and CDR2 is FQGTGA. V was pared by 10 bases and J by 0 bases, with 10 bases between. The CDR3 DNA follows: TGTGCCAAGCACGCGAGCTCCTACGAGCAGTACGTC. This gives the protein CAKHASSYEQYV.

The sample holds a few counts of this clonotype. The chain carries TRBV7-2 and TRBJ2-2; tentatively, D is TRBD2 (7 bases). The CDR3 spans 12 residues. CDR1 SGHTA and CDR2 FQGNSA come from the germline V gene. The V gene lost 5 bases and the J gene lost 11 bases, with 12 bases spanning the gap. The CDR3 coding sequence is TGTGCCAGCAGCCCTGGGGGGGCAGAGCTGTTTTTT. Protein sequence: CASSPGGAELFF.

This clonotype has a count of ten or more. CDR3 in amino acids: CASLATHNEQFF. The CDR3 nucleotides read TGTGCCAGTCTAGCTACCCACAATGAGCAGTTCTTC. The chain recombines TRBV6-1 with TRBJ2-1; tentative D call: TRBD2 (5 bases). This CDR3 contains 12 residues. Germline assignment: CDR1 MNHNS and CDR2 SASEGT. The germline V and J ends were trimmed by 9 bases and 5 bases, with 11 bases remaining between them.

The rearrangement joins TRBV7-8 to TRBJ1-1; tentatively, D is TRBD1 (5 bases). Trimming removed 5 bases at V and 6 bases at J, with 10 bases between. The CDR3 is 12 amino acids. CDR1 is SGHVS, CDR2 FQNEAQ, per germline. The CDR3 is CASSRDGPEAFF. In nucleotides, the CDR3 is TGTGCCAGCAGCAGGGACGGTCCTGAAGCTTTCTTT.

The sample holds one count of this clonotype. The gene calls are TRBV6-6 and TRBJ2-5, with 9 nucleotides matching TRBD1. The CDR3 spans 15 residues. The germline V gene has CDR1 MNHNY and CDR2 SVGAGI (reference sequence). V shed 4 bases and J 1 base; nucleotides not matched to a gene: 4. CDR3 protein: CASSWNRGLQETQYF. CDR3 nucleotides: TGTGCCAGCAGTTGGAACAGGGGGCTCCAAGAGACCCAGTACTTC.

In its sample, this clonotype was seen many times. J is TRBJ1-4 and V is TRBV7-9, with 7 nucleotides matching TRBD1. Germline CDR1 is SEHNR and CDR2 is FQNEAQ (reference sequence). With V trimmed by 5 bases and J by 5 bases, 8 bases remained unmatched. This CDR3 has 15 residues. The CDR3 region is CASSPEGTVNEKLFF. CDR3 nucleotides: TGTGCCAGCAGCCCTGAGGGGACAGTGAATGAAAAACTGTTTTTT.

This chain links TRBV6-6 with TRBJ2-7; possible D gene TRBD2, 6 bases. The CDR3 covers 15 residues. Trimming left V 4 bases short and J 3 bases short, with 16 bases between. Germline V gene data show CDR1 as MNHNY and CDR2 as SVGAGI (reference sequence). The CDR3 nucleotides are TGTGCCAGCAGTTCGCCGGGGGACCCAAGCTACGAGCAGTACGTC. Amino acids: CASSSPGDPSYEQYV.

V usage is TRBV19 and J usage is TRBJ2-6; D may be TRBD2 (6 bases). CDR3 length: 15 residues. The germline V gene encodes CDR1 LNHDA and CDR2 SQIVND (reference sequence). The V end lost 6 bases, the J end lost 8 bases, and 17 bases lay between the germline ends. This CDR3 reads CASRGTEGSSNVLTF. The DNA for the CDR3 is TGTGCCAGTAGAGGGACGGAGGGGTCGTCCAACGTCCTGACTTTC.